The 21 T cell receptor beta chains below all came from one sample that was sequenced in a study of blood T cells in healthy people across ages. Primers used in a second PCR of about 7 to 12 cycles were a sample-barcoded 5' primer and a J-beta primer mix. TCRdb analysed the 5' RACE reads with MiXCR anew, one entry per CDR3 protein. The sample includes about 1.1 million distinct CDR3 sequences, less than 45% seen only once; the top ten take roughly 14%. Specimen: blood. The receptors derive from a man aged 18 to 35 in good health.

The chain carries TRBV12-3 or TRBV12-4 and TRBJ2-5; 14 bases map to TRBD2. The J segment lost 2 bases and the V segment lost 5 bases, leaving 4 bases of the junction unmatched. The length of the CDR3 is 16 residues. In DNA, the CDR3 is TGTGCCAGCAGTCACGGACTAGCGGGGGGACAAGAGACCCAGTACTTC. Amino acid sequence: CASSHGLAGGQETQYF.

This chain joins TRBV9 and TRBJ2-5; D remains ambiguous. The DNA matches TRBJ2-1 better at its end, which makes the J call doubtful. Germline V lookup: CDR1 SGDLS, CDR2 YYNGEE. CDR3 length: 13 residues. The CDR3 DNA sequence: TGTGCCAGCAGCGTAGCTGGCCAAGAGACCCAGTTCTTC. Amino acids: CASSVAGQETQFF.

The chain employs TRBV20-1 and TRBJ2-1; the D gene is possibly TRBD1 (6 bases). The germline CDR1 and CDR2 sequences are DFQATT and SNEGSKA (reference sequence). This CDR3 has 16 amino acids. V lost 0 bases, J lost 7 bases, and 19 bases lay in between. The chain's CDR3 is CSARDRAGGHLNEQFF. The DNA of the CDR3 is TGCAGTGCTAGAGATCGGGCTGGGGGCCATTTGAATGAGCAGTTCTTC.

This clonotype was counted only a few times. The rearrangement joins TRBV20-1 to TRBJ1-2, with D maybe TRBD1 (5 bases). The V and J ends lost 6 bases and 6 bases respectively, with 14 bases between them. The CDR3 is made up of 12 amino acids. Germline V gene lookup returns CDR1 DFQATT and CDR2 SNEGSKA (reference sequence). CDR3 in DNA: TGCAGTGCCCCCCACACAGGACATGGCTACACCTTC. Translating it yields CSAPHTGHGYTF.

This clonotype came up a few times. The genes are TRBV7-2 and TRBJ1-2; TRBD1 aligns across 9 bases. In germline, CDR1 is SGHTA, CDR2 FQGNSA. J lost 6 bases, V lost 4 bases, and 6 bases had no gene match. The CDR3 has 14 residues. The CDR3 loop is CASSSIQGADGYTF. The DNA of the CDR3 is TGTGCCAGCAGCTCGATACAGGGGGCTGATGGCTACACCTTC.

This chain uses TRBV20-1 with TRBJ2-1; 9 positions agree with TRBD2. CDR1 and CDR2 (germline): DFQATT, SNEGSKA (reference sequence). Germline trimming cut 5 bases from V and 5 bases from J; bases unmatched to any gene: 7. This CDR3 contains 14 residues. The CDR3: CSAHPSGANNEQFF. The DNA of the CDR3 is TGCAGTGCTCACCCTAGCGGGGCGAACAATGAGCAGTTCTTC.

The rearrangement joins TRBV6-6 to TRBJ1-2; D ambiguous. Trimming removed 2 bases from V and 4 bases from J, with 14 bases in between. CDR3 size: 15 residues. Germline V gene data show CDR1 as MNHNY and CDR2 as SVGAGI (reference sequence). In nucleotides, the CDR3 is TGTGCCAGCAGTTACGGGGTCGGGCAGACCTATGGCTACACCTTC. Protein: CASSYGVGQTYGYTF.

The chain employs TRBV6-5 and TRBJ1-6, with 7 bases that match TRBD1. Germline V CDR1 and CDR2: MNHEY, SVGAGI. After removal of 6 bases from V and 7 bases from J, the junction contained 12 bases not matched to a gene. This CDR3 comprises 16 residues. The CDR3 spells CASRIGQAPRNSPLHF. In DNA, the CDR3 is TGTGCCAGCAGAATAGGACAGGCCCCACGCAATTCACCCCTCCACTTT.

This sequence joins TRBV6-4 and TRBJ2-2, with 8 nucleotides matching TRBD2. This CDR3 contains 14 residues. V lost 4 bases and J lost 5; bases outside the gene matches: 3. Germline CDR1 and CDR2: MRHNA and SNTAGT. CDR3 DNA: TGTGCCAGCAGTGCCGGGGGGGCGACCGGGGAGCTGTTTTTT. This codes for CASSAGGATGELFF.

The chain couples TRBV5-4 to TRBJ1-1; D remains ambiguous. The V gene lost 0 bases and the J gene lost 7 bases, with 7 bases spanning the gap. The CDR3 contains 12 residues. Germline CDR1 SGHNT, CDR2 YYREEE (reference sequence). CDR3 DNA sequence: TGTGCCAGCAGCTTGGGGGCTCGTGAAGCTTTCTTT. The encoded protein is CASSLGAREAFF. Based on the CDR3 plus reference TRBV5-4 and TRBJ1-1, the full variable domain is ETGVTQSPTHLIKTRGQQVTLRCSSQSGHNTVSWYQQALGQGPQFIFQYYREEENGRGNFPPRFSGLQFPNYSSELNVNALELDDSALYLCASSLGAREAFFGQGTRLTVV.

The chain links TRBV12-3 or TRBV12-4 to TRBJ2-4; D gene uncertain. This CDR3 region has 14 residues. The germline V and J ends were trimmed by 3 bases and 0 bases, with 6 bases remaining between them. The CDR3 DNA reads as TGTGCCAGCAGTTTCGGGCTAGCCAAAAACATTCAGTACTTC. Protein sequence: CASSFGLAKNIQYF.

The chain carries TRBV18 and TRBJ1-2; no firm D call. The CDR3 consists of 16 residues. The V end lost 3 bases, the J end lost 2 bases, and 16 bases lay between the germline ends. CDR1 and CDR2 from the germline V gene are KGHSH and LQKENI. The CDR3 DNA sequence: TGTGCCAGCTCACCGACGGACGCGGAGCCCAACTATGGCTACACCTTC. Translation: CASSPTDAEPNYGYTF.

The chain employs TRBV4-3 and TRBJ2-1; TRBD1 is a possible D gene (6 bases). Germline V lookup: CDR1 LGHNA, CDR2 YSLEER. Deletions cut 0 bases from V and 12 bases from J, with 12 bases between. The CDR3 is made up of 13 amino acids. The CDR3 region has the DNA TGCGCCAGCAGCCAAGATGGGGCCAGGGGGCAGTTCTTC. Amino acids: CASSQDGARGQFF.

This clonotype came up a few times. The gene calls are TRBV11-2 and TRBJ2-7, with 8 positions matching TRBD1. Unmatched junction bases numbered 5, after V lost 4 bases and J lost 3 bases. The CDR3 covers 14 residues. The germline V gene has CDR1 SGHAT and CDR2 FQNNGV. CDR3 amino acids: CASSSTGAIYEQYF. The CDR3 DNA reads TGTGCCAGCAGCTCGACAGGGGCGATCTACGAGCAGTACTTC.

This clonotype was detected a few times. This chain connects TRBV20-1 to TRBJ1-5, with a possible D match to TRBD1 (6 bases). The V end lost 0 bases, the J end lost 2 bases, and 17 bases lay between the germline ends. This CDR3 spans 17 amino acids. Germline V gene data show CDR1 as DFQATT and CDR2 as SNEGSKA (reference sequence). The CDR3 loop reads CSARDATGGFGNQPQHF. The CDR3 DNA is TGCAGTGCTAGAGACGCTACCGGGGGCTTCGGCAATCAGCCCCAGCATTTT.

The genes are TRBV13 and TRBJ1-2, with D possibly matching TRBD1 (6 bases). The V end was cut by 2 bases, the J end by 4 bases, with 11 bases between. Germline CDR1 and CDR2: PRHDT and FYEKMQ (reference sequence). CDR3 size: 14 residues. The CDR3 sequence: CASSLRGGPYGYTF. The CDR3, as DNA: TGTGCCAGCAGCTTAAGGGGGGGTCCCTATGGCTACACCTTC.

This clonotype has just a few counts. The chain combines TRBV27 with TRBJ2-3, with D possibly TRBD1 on 7 matching bases. V lost 3 bases and J 5 bases, leaving 21 bases between the germline ends. The CDR3 covers 17 residues. The germline V gene has CDR1 MNHEY and CDR2 SMNVEV (reference sequence). The CDR3, as DNA: TGTGCCAGCAGTTTCTACACAGGGGCGGTGGAGGGAGATACGCAGTATTTT. The encoded protein is CASSFYTGAVEGDTQYF.

Concerning this clonotype itself: Just one base apart from a much larger clone, this may be a read error. The gene calls are TRBV27 and TRBJ1-6; unclear D gene. The CDR3 totals 13 residues. The V end lost 2 bases, the J end lost 15 bases, and 14 bases lay between the germline ends. CDR1 MNHEY and CDR2 SMNVEV come from the germline V gene (reference sequence). The DNA of the CDR3 is TGTGCCAGCAGTTTAGGCTCAGCGCGGCTCCTCCACTTT. It is translated as CASSLGSARLLHF.

The CDR3 protein is CASSQGLLTPNNEQFF. Here the CDR3 DNA reads TGCGCCAGCAGCCAGGGACTTTTGACGCCGAACAATGAGCAGTTCTTC. The rearrangement joins TRBV4-3 to TRBJ2-1; tentatively, D is TRBD2 (6 bases). CDR1 and CDR2 (germline): LGHNA, YSLEER. Between the trimmed V and J ends, which lost 3 bases and 5 bases, there was a span of 17 bases. The CDR3 loop spans 16 amino acids.

V is TRBV20-1 and J is TRBJ2-4; D is perhaps TRBD1 (6 bases). V lost 6 bases and J 9 bases, leaving 18 bases between the germline ends. The CDR3 contains 13 residues. In germline, CDR1 is DFQATT, CDR2 SNEGSKA (reference sequence). CDR3 DNA sequence: TGCAGTGCCAAACCGGGACATCAGGGCATTCAGTACTTC. It specifies CSAKPGHQGIQYF.

This chain connects TRBV20-1 to TRBJ1-5, with D unclear. Deletions cut 0 bases from V and 4 bases from J, with 10 bases between. Germline CDR1 and CDR2: DFQATT and SNEGSKA (reference sequence). The CDR3 runs 14 residues. The DNA of the CDR3 is TGCAGTGCTAGAGACCTAGACGGGAATCAGCCCCAGCATTTT. Translating it yields CSARDLDGNQPQHF.